This TCR beta chain comes out of a study of early T cells in non-severe SARS-CoV-2 infection. This clonotype was observed a few times. Its antigen remains unidentified. Unique molecular identifiers tagged individual cDNA molecules. TCRdb reprocessed the 5' RACE reads with MiXCR, giving one entry per CDR3 protein. The sample carries 95,000 to 100,000 distinct CDR3 sequences, about 11% recorded once. Overall study findings and caveats: Clonotype matching in VDJdb favored anti-spike CD8 responses and did not capture private and CD4 specificities.

The CDR3 runs 18 residues. V gave up 3 bases and J gave up 0 bases, with 15 bases separating them. Per germline, CDR1 PRHDT and CDR2 FYEKMQ (reference sequence). The clonotype comes from an adult who was a healthcare worker with PCR-confirmed SARS-CoV-2 infection or an uninfected control (not recorded which). The sequenced sample consisted of whole blood. The rearrangement joins TRBV13 to TRBJ2-6; D possibly matches TRBD1 or TRBD2 (5 bases each). Here the CDR3 reads CASSFRDRPYSGANVLTF. CDR3 coding DNA: TGTGCCAGCAGCTTCCGGGACCGACCCTACTCTGGGGCCAACGTCCTGACTTTC.